The T cell receptor (beta chain) under discussion was sequenced for a study of cytomegalovirus exposure and HLA in healthy donors (dated by TCRdb to the late 2010s). Concerning the study at large: In an earlier analysis of 550 to 750 of the donors, 250 to 350 Gb of sequence data and 117 million unique TCR beta sequences from roughly 180 million T cells were reported. A later genetic analysis took genome-wide SNP genotypes for about 65% of the 666 donors and used that subset as a discovery cohort. A later analysis re-examined previously published TCR beta repertoires from about 700 donors and added high-resolution HLA genotyping to investigate patterns of TCR occurrence. Among around 400 genotyped donors of the cohort, an average of 235,054 unique TCR beta nucleotide sequences were sequenced per donor, roughly 20% of them non-productive. The T cell repertoires of some 670 subjects were profiled by immunosequencing and related to cytomegalovirus serostatus. Rather than drawing on any new phenotypic data, the later analysis identified candidate immune exposures from TCR beta sequences and the way those sequences occurred across donors. In addition to the first cohort of around 670 subjects, a separate validation cohort of approximately 110 different subjects was used. HLA typing covered class I and class II loci at four-digit resolution. Alongside the repertoire data, information on donor age, sex, ethnicity and CMV serostatus was compiled. Typing coverage differed by locus: A, B, C, DRB1 and DQB1 were typed in roughly 620-630 donors, DQA1 in 522, DPA1 in 600 to 610, and DPB1 in 400 to 480. The genetic ancestry cluster associated with self-reported Caucasian donors included around 76% of the roughly 400 genotyped donors. An earlier analysis of fewer than 700 of the donors applied high-throughput TCR beta sequencing to assess whether each TCR beta V gene segment acted as functional or pseudogenic. Because of strong linkage in the cohort, five DR-DQ haplotypes were treated as single units for association and clustering. All discovery cohort repertoires had been generated on a single sequencing platform. The study aimed to test whether signatures of past pathogen exposure could be identified by cataloging public T cell receptors. To predict cytomegalovirus infection status, the study brought together high-throughput TCR immunosequencing, statistical association of individual TCRs with disease status, and machine learning. An early release that covered about 600 HLA-typed donors contained approximately 300 gigabases of sequencing data and about 93 million unique TCR sequences. Broad study findings and their caveats: In a later analysis, HLA-associated TCR beta chains were found to be more clonally expanded and to have lower generation probabilities than equally common non-associated chains. Assigning TCR associations to individual alleles was difficult when HLA alleles, especially DR and DQ, strongly co-occurred. A further reported finding was that TCR beta sequences accurately predicted the HLA-A and HLA-B alleles for most subjects in the first cohort. In a later analysis, TCR association rates were found to vary across HLA loci, with the most associated TCRs seen for DRB1 alleles and the fewest for HLA-C alleles. A later analysis reported that several top co-occurrence clusters appeared linked to parvovirus B19, influenza, CMV and Epstein-Barr virus. Correlated functional status among segregating V segments might reflect linkage disequilibrium, but an unknown experimental factor could not be ruled out. The cohort was sequenced for TCR beta chains only, and without alpha or paired-chain data the features that could be detected were limited. A later analysis found that most CMV-associated TCR beta chains appeared HLA-restricted, with HLA associations seemingly driven largely by CMV exposure. The authors suggested that the approach could potentially be generalized to other disease states and immunological phenotypes. The only immune exposure information available for the cohort was CMV serostatus. Because some donors lacked HLA typing at each locus, the association tests relied only on the typed subset. In a later analysis, 15,000 to 20,000 TCR beta sequences were associated with specific HLA alleles at a false discovery rate of 0.05. Because the 87-base-pair reads could not distinguish some IMGT-functional V segments, including TRBV6-2 and TRBV6-3, those segments were excluded. The presence/absence analyses assumed that sequencing depth was roughly uniform across donors, and that assumption may not be true. V-gene and J-gene trimming of TCR beta chains was associated with a missense DCLRE1C variant in a later genetic analysis, and the association was replicated in an independent cohort. According to a later genetic analysis, donors in an Asian-associated ancestry cluster had fewer N-insertions in productive TCRs than the approximately 630-donor mean. In an earlier analysis of 450 to 750 of the donors, most TCR beta V segments appeared in productive rearrangements about 87% or about 30% of the time, broadly matching IMGT annotations. Because counts were too low, 15 to 20 rarely observed V segments, including chromosome 9 orphons, were left out of the earlier analysis of over 550 of the donors. In both the original and validation cohorts, the classifier was reported to diagnose cytomegalovirus status with high specificity and sensitivity. A few of the identified cytomegalovirus-associated TCR beta chains were confirmed in vitro to be specific for cytomegalovirus antigens. The study listed 150 to 200 TCR beta chains as associated with cytomegalovirus. Across donors, most TCR sequences were observed very rarely, whereas some public TCRs were present in many individuals. A cluster of highly shared sequence variants was judged likely to be a technical artifact of the sequencing pipeline.

For CDR1 and CDR2, the germline V gene lists SGHAT and FQNNGV. From V the trimming removes 2 bases and from J it removes 6 bases, while the gene matches leave 8 bases of the junction unaccounted for. There are 15 amino acids in the CDR3, from cysteine to phenylalanine inclusive. Solely the CDR3 DNA is kept, with 45 bases framed from the first base. The method was the immunoSEQ multiplex PCR assay. The multiplex PCR relied on a mix of 60 forward primers for TCR Vbeta segments and 13 reverse primers for TCR Jbeta segments. The CDR3 region of rearranged TCR beta genes was amplified from genomic DNA by a multiplex PCR assay. The Illumina HiSeq System was used to sequence the amplified TCR beta libraries as 87-base-pair reads. On the study's bioinformatics: Across the roughly 640 repertoires, a later analysis counted tens of millions of unique TCR beta chains, around 11 million of which were shared by at least two donors. A nearest-neighbor algorithm error-corrected the raw reads and collapsed the reads into unique sequences, merging closely related sequences to remove PCR and sequencing errors. Alignment of CDR3 sequences to IMGT reference sequences was used to assign V, D and J gene segments. For a sequence to be retained, a match of at least six nucleotides was required to both a V gene segment and a J gene segment. A rearrangement was called productive if the CDR3 had no stop codons and remained in frame with V and J, and every other rearrangement was called non-productive. CDR3 was defined by IMGT convention, running from the second conserved V-encoded cysteine to the conserved J-encoded phenylalanine. The earlier analysis of a few hundred of the donors excluded any sequence lacking an unambiguous match to a single V gene segment. An earlier analysis of around 600 of the donors classified V segments as functional when productive rearrangements were above 56.7% and as segregating when the standard deviation between donors was above 5%. A statistical classification framework was built for diagnosing cytomegalovirus status from the catalog of TCR beta chain sequences. A later analysis assigned V and J genes by comparing TCR nucleotide sequences with IMGT/GENE-DB human TR gene sequences. A later analysis assigned CDR3 sequences and most-parsimonious VDJ recombination scenarios with the TCRdist pipeline. In a later analysis, each TCR beta chain was defined by its CDR3 amino acid sequence together with its V-gene family, and reads without a unique V-gene family were excluded. A later analysis removed 592 highly shared, low-generation-probability nucleotide sequences to deal with suspected cross-contamination and a sequencing artifact. In a later analysis, a clonal expansion index was calculated for each public chain from normalized within-repertoire ranks of inferred template counts. Generation probabilities in a later analysis came from a VDJ recombination model fitted to out-of-frame rearrangements, and those results were checked against IGoR. In a later analysis, hypergeometric tests were used to score TCR-TCR, TCR-HLA and TCR-CMV co-occurrence, with a repertoire-size bias correction applied to TCR pairs. False discovery rates were estimated in a later analysis by permuting HLA or CMV assignments 20 times. In a later analysis, co-occurring TCRs were grouped using DBSCAN, with TCRdist sequence similarity added in when clustering inside HLA-allele-positive subsets. Repertoires with fewer than 30,000 or more than 120,000 public chains were left out of co-occurrence clustering, as were a few repertoires with anomalous nucleotide sharing. Entries here come from immuneACCESS through TCRdb and include only in-frame sequences with V and J called. Some clones fail to appear in such tables; in the studies checked, an unresolved V gene covers under half of the shortfall, and the cause of the remainder is unknown. V, J and clone size derive from that table, while D and trimming were established from the DNA sequence. Across this sample there are around 150,000 clones, with about 80% seen only once. The ten largest clones represent 1.5% of the sample.

On this clone: The antigen this receptor binds is unknown. No clone much larger than this one lies a single base away; base qualities are absent.

The cohort comprised more than 550 healthy bone marrow donors. At the time of sampling, every cohort member was nominally healthy, though immune exposures that went unrecorded were likely present. The donor tested CMV seropositive and was one of the 289 seropositive cohort members. Each donor provided a peripheral blood sample, and peripheral blood mononuclear cells were used for TCR beta sequencing. Genomic DNA extraction from the blood cell samples was performed with the Qiagen DNeasy Blood Extraction Kit. This receptor chain uses TRBV11-2 and TRBJ2-7, and 9 bases in between align with TRBD2. The origin of this receptor is a girl between 5 and 17 years old in good health and CMV-seropositive. The material sequenced was PBMCs. The CDR3 corresponds to CASSLLYGGRVEQYF. The nucleotide sequence reads TGTGCCAGCAGCTTATTATACGGCGGGAGGGTCGAGCAGTACTTC.